The source of this T cell receptor beta chain is a study of T-cell memory formation after mild COVID-19. CDR1 and CDR2 (germline): ENHRY, SYGVKD. The CDR3 is 17 residues long. V lost 3 bases to trimming and J lost 3 bases; unmatched junction nucleotides: 8. Many counts were recorded for this clonotype. One entry per CDR3 protein, called by TCRdb with MiXCR from the 5' RACE reads. The sample comprises roughly 100,000 distinct CDR3 sequences, 9.5% to 15% of which are singletons, and 27% rests with the top ten. The chain is built from TRBV10-3 and TRBJ2-2, with 9 bases aligning to TRBD1. Sequenced material: PBMCs or a T cell subset sorted from them (not recorded which). The clonotype originates from an adult woman who had mild COVID-19 (a few samples of this study predate the infection). Cell type and time point are not known. In DNA, the CDR3 is TGTGCCATCAGTGATCCCGGACAGGGGAGTCACACCGGGGAGCTGTTTTTT. Translation gives CAISDPGQGSHTGELFF.